The 17 T cell receptor beta chains given below trace back to one sample, sequenced in a study of T-cell reconstitution after alpha-beta-depleted transplantation in children. Unique molecular identifiers were used to barcode this TCRbeta library. TCRdb redid the calling of the PCR reads with MiXCR, one entry per CDR3 protein. The sample lists approximately 150,000 distinct CDR3 sequences, about 9% occurring once. Here the sequenced sample was PBMCs, mostly from graft donor cells, taken 180 days after TCRalphabeta/CD19-depleted stem cell transplant. Receptors were obtained from a female patient aged 2-15 years who had a stem cell transplant for congenital amegakaryocytic thrombocytopenia, so the T cells may come from the graft donor.

The CDR3 DNA sequence: TGTGCCAGCAGCCCAGGGGGGAGGGTCCAAGAGACCCAGTACTTC. This codes for CASSPGGRVQETQYF. This chain links TRBV25-1 with TRBJ2-5, with D perhaps assigned TRBD1 or TRBD2 (7 bases each). Germline loops: CDR1 MGHDK, CDR2 SYGVNS. This CDR3 is built from 15 residues. Between the trimmed V and J ends, which lost 6 bases and 1 base, there was a span of 15 bases.

This clonotype was recorded many times. This rearrangement joins TRBV11-2 to TRBJ2-1; 7 bases are shared with TRBD2. Per germline, CDR1 SGHAT and CDR2 FQNNGV. The J segment lost 8 bases and the V segment lost 5 bases, leaving 15 bases of the junction unmatched. The CDR3 runs to 16 residues. CDR3 protein: CASSLGWTRGVDEQFF. Here the CDR3 DNA reads TGTGCCAGCAGCCTGGGGTGGACTAGAGGGGTTGATGAGCAGTTCTTC. Together with reference TRBV11-2 and TRBJ2-1, the CDR3 gives the full variable domain: EAGVAQSPRYKIIEKRQSVAFWCNPISGHATLYWYQQILGQGPKLLIQFQNNGVVDDSQLPKDRFSAERLKGVDSTLKIQPAKLEDSAVYLCASSLGWTRGVDEQFFGPGTRLTVL.

The sample holds many counts of this clonotype. The chain is built from TRBV5-1 and TRBJ1-1, with D uncertain. V lost 4 bases and J 3 bases, leaving 13 bases between the germline ends. CDR1 is SGHRS and CDR2 is YFSETQ in the germline V gene. The CDR3 length is 14 residues. The CDR3 DNA reads TGCGCCAGCAGCCCGACAAAACCATACACTGAAGCTTTCTTT. It is translated as CASSPTKPYTEAFF.

V gene TRBV9 combines with J gene TRBJ2-1; TRBD1 matches at 9 bases. V was pared by 3 bases and J by 1 base, with 17 bases of the junction left unmatched. The germline CDR1 and CDR2 sequences are SGDLS and YYNGEE. There are 20 residues in the CDR3. In DNA form, the CDR3 reads TGTGCCAGCAGCGGACCGGGACAGGGCATATTAGGAGCTTCCTACAATGAGCAGTTCTTC. Protein product: CASSGPGQGILGASYNEQFF.

This chain joins TRBV12-3 or TRBV12-4 and TRBJ2-2; maybe TRBD2 (5 bases). The ends were cut back, 6 bases at V and 1 base at J, with 12 bases in the middle. The CDR3 runs to 15 residues. The CDR3 coding sequence is TGTGCCAGCAGCCGAGCGGCCGTGAACACCGGGGAGCTGTTTTTT. This gives the protein CASSRAAVNTGELFF.

This clonotype was observed at least ten times. The chain has TRBV6-1 and TRBJ2-1; D gene uncertain. The V and J ends lost 3 bases and 5 bases respectively, with 14 bases between them. The CDR3 consists of 15 residues. Per germline, CDR1 MNHNS and CDR2 SASEGT. CDR3 coding DNA: TGTGCCAGCAGTGAGATCCCTAGATGGGACAATGAGCAGTTCTTC. Its translation: CASSEIPRWDNEQFF.

This clonotype has only a few counts. This chain uses TRBV18 with TRBJ1-1; 7 nucleotides agree with TRBD1. Germline assignment: CDR1 KGHSH and CDR2 LQKENI. V gave up 1 base and J gave up 6 bases; unmatched junction bases: 8. The CDR3 length is 15 residues. DNA of the CDR3: TGTGCCAGCTCACCACAGCGCCAGGGGGTCCCTGAAGCTTTCTTT. Its protein product is CASSPQRQGVPEAFF.

This clonotype was counted ten times or more. The CDR3 region is CATSMGQILTGELFF. As DNA, the CDR3 is TGTGCCACCAGCATGGGTCAGATCCTCACCGGGGAGCTGTTTTTT. V is TRBV15 and J is TRBJ2-2; D is ambiguous. V was pared by 4 bases and J by 4 bases, with 13 bases between. The CDR3 covers 15 residues. From germline, CDR1 is LNHNV and CDR2 YYDKDF (reference sequence).

The V gene is TRBV15, the J gene TRBJ2-7; the D gene is possibly TRBD1 (5 bases). With 1 base removed from V and 1 base from J, the gap between germline ends came to 14 bases. The CDR3 has 16 residues. CDR1 is LNHNV and CDR2 is YYDKDF in the germline V gene (reference sequence). In nucleotides, the CDR3 is TGTGCCACCAGCAGAGGTACCGCGACAGAATCCTACGAGCAGTACTTC. The encoded protein is CATSRGTATESYEQYF. The whole variable domain, filled in from reference TRBV15 and TRBJ2-7, reads DAMVIQNPRYQVTQFGKPVTLSCSQTLNHNVMYWYQQKSSQAPKLLFHYYDKDFNNEADTPDNFQSRRPNTSFCFLDIRSPGLGDTAMYLCATSRGTATESYEQYFGPGTRLTVT.

This clonotype showed up many times. The chain combines TRBV12-3 or TRBV12-4 with TRBJ1-4, with TRBD1 as a possible D gene (6 bases). The CDR3 totals 14 residues. The germline V and J ends were trimmed by 7 bases and 7 bases, with 16 bases remaining between them. Here the CDR3 DNA reads TGTGCCAGCACCTACGGGGGGCAGACTGAAAAACTGTTTTTT. Encoded protein: CASTYGGQTEKLFF.

The sample holds many counts of this clonotype. The V and J genes are TRBV28 and TRBJ2-2, with D maybe TRBD2 (6 bases). Trimming removed 6 bases from V and 2 bases from J, with 16 bases in between. Per germline, CDR1 MDHEN and CDR2 SYDVKM. The CDR3 has 16 amino acids. The CDR3 bases are TGTGCCAGCAGCCCTTACGGGACTCCCAACACCGGGGAGCTGTTTTTT. It specifies CASSPYGTPNTGELFF.

In this sample, this clonotype turned up many times. The chain links TRBV10-2 to TRBJ1-2, with D perhaps matching TRBD1 (6 bases). This CDR3 comprises 13 residues. Germline assignment: CDR1 WSHSY and CDR2 SAAADI. Deletions cut 3 bases from V and 6 bases from J, with 11 bases between. The CDR3 spells CASSETGGDGYTF. For the CDR3, the DNA is TGCGCCAGCAGTGAAACTGGGGGCGATGGCTACACCTTC.

This clonotype was found many times. The rearrangement joins TRBV9 to TRBJ1-3, with D possibly TRBD1 on 5 matching bases. V dropped 0 bases and J dropped 8 bases, with 18 bases sitting between them. Germline V gene data show CDR1 as SGDLS and CDR2 as YYNGEE. The CDR3 totals 16 residues. CDR3 nucleotides: TGTGCCAGCAGCGTAGGGCAGGGCCCGGGAGTACACACCATATATTTT. Its translation is CASSVGQGPGVHTIYF. The full variable domain, its missing parts supplied by reference TRBV9 and TRBJ1-3, is DSGVTQTPKHLITATGQRVTLRCSPRSGDLSVYWYQQSLDQGLQFLIQYYNGEERAKGNILERFSAQQFPDLHSELNLSSLELGDSALYFCASSVGQGPGVHTIYFGEGSWLTVV.

This clonotype was detected a few times. The chain recombines TRBV30 with TRBJ1-6; 7 nucleotides match TRBD1. Germline-derived CDR1 and CDR2 are GTSNPN and SVGIG (reference sequence). This CDR3 has 13 residues. The V gene end was trimmed by 5 bases and the J gene end by 3 bases; junction bases not matched to a gene: 1. The CDR3 nucleotides read TGTGCCTGGCGGGACAGCTATAATTCACCCCTCCACTTT. Encoded protein: CAWRDSYNSPLHF.

The V gene is TRBV3-1, the J gene TRBJ2-7; TRBD1 aligns across 8 bases. Per germline, CDR1 LGHDT and CDR2 YNNKEL (reference sequence). Germline trimming cut 5 bases from V and 3 bases from J; bases unmatched to any gene: 6. This CDR3 comprises 14 residues. The CDR3 DNA follows: TGTGCCAGCAGCTCCCGGACAGGGTTCTACGAGCAGTACTTC. Protein product: CASSSRTGFYEQYF.

This clonotype was seen at least ten times. The V and J genes are TRBV4-1 and TRBJ1-4; D is perhaps TRBD1 (5 bases). CDR1 is MGHRA, CDR2 YSYEKL, per germline. The CDR3 runs to 16 residues. Trimming removed 1 base at V and 7 bases at J, with 16 bases between. The DNA for the CDR3 is TGCGCCAGCAGCCAAGTCGTCAGGGCACAAAGTGAAAAACTGTTTTTT. Translation: CASSQVVRAQSEKLFF.

There are a few counts of this clonotype. The chain joins TRBV20-1 to TRBJ2-7; 10 bases match TRBD2. The germline gives CDR1 DFQATT, CDR2 SNEGSKA (reference sequence). Trimming cost V 5 bases and J 2 bases; bases outside gene matches: 6. This CDR3 spans 14 amino acids. CDR3: CSAPQREGAYEQYF. DNA for the CDR3: TGCAGTGCTCCCCAGCGGGAGGGAGCCTACGAGCAGTACTTC.